This T cell receptor (beta chain) is from a study of control samples from healthy donors and cancer patients. This CDR3 has 18 residues. The V gene end was trimmed by 0 bases and the J gene end by 0 bases; junction bases not matched to a gene: 8. Germline-derived CDR1 and CDR2 are SEHNR and FQNEAQ (reference sequence). Using immunoSEQ multiplex PCR, the repertoire was profiled, and TCRdb retains in-frame clones only, with some absent. Here the sample spans 95,000 to 100,000 clones, roughly 91% being singletons. J is TRBJ2-3 and V is TRBV7-9; 8 positions agree with TRBD2. Sequences were obtained from blood. This sequence was found in a young man in good health. In DNA, the CDR3 is TGTGCCAGCAGCTTAGCGCTTACTAGCGGTACTAGCACAGATACGCAGTATTTT. Translation: CASSLALTSGTSTDTQYF.